This TCR beta chain stems from a study of blood T cell repertoires in COVID-19. Per the original methods: Nucleated cell counts were estimated from reference gene primer amplification. Sequencing was performed with immunoSEQ multiplex PCR; in TCRdb, only in-frame clones are kept and a portion is missing. The V and J calls and clone size were taken over from that table, and D and trimming were inferred from the DNA. Here the sample spans 200,000 or so clones, 89% being singletons. Germline V gene sequence: CDR1 SGHRS, CDR2 YFSETQ. J was trimmed by 7 bases and V by 4 bases; bases with no gene match: 6. CDR3 length: 14 residues.

The sample taken for sequencing was PBMCs or T cells enriched from blood (not recorded which). The chain carries TRBV5-1 and TRBJ2-5, with 11 bases fitting TRBD2. The receptor was derived from a woman aged 40 to 50 with acute COVID-19. The CDR3 spells CASSPLAGVGTQYF. The CDR3 region has the DNA TGCGCCAGCAGCCCACTAGCGGGAGTGGGGACCCAGTACTTC.